This T cell receptor beta chain was profiled in a study of CD8 T cells in ankylosing spondylitis (dated by TCRdb to between 2016 and 2019). Turning to the overall study: To find TCR variants linked to disease, the study profiled T cell receptor beta repertoires in ankylosing spondylitis patients and healthy donors. The full study cohort comprised about 25 ankylosing spondylitis patients and 110 or so healthy donors. Peripheral blood was sampled, and synovial fluid was additionally collected from ankylosing spondylitis patients. The full study reports these points: Some motif variants were previously reported in synovial fluid and blood of reactive arthritis patients, suggesting common disease-initiation mechanisms. According to the report, matched synovial fluid samples from ankylosing spondylitis patients were significantly enriched for the disease-linked clones. In peripheral blood, the disease-linked clones were found at relatively low frequencies and had a CD8+ phenotype. A TCR beta motif made up of eight or nine highly homologous amino acid variants appeared to be characteristic of blood from ankylosing spondylitis patients.

As to this clonotype: The antigen this receptor binds is unknown. No much larger clone exists at a distance of one base, and base qualities are not known.

The run used an Illumina HiSeq 2500. Quantitative 5'-RACE with molecular barcodes was used to prepare TCR beta libraries. The original pipeline was this. A new computational method based on a probabilistic model of VDJ rearrangement was used to identify disease-linked TCR variants. TCRdb handled the public reads itself, with Q25 trimming in fastp and clone calling in MiXCR, and kept productive beta chains. Identical CDR3 protein sequences are pooled into one entry, listed with their most common genes and DNA. These V and J calls are TCRdb output, not the study's own analysis. In all, the sample holds 100,000 to 150,000 distinct CDR3 sequences, and roughly 15% of those were seen once. The top ten clones comprise 30% to 35% of the sample. The sequence was collected from a male donor with ankylosing spondylitis. The sequenced sample was blood, either unsorted or a sorted T cell fraction (not recorded which).

The CDR3 loop reads CASSISGSYEQYF. The nucleotides are TGTGCCAGCAGCATCTCCGGGAGCTACGAGCAGTACTTC. The chain employs TRBV7-9 and TRBJ2-7; TRBD2 is a possible D gene, resting on 6 matching bases. V is shortened by 5 bases, J by 3 bases, and the region joining them spans 11 bases. The germline V gene (reference sequence) sets CDR1 to SEHNR and CDR2 to FQNEAQ. Its CDR3 holds 13 amino acids, cysteine through phenylalanine. The read is trimmed to its CDR3 DNA, 39 bases read in frame from base 1.